The T cell receptor (beta chain) described here comes from a study of beta chain features in type 1 diabetes (dated by TCRdb to 2017 to 2018). Background for the entire study: No differences in mean age, gender distribution, total cell number or subset yield were found between patients and healthy donors. Regulatory and stem cell-like memory subsets were isolated from only 8 patients and roughly 8 healthy donors, whereas naive and central memory subsets came from all 30 or so donors. In the study, recently diagnosed type 1 diabetes patients and matched healthy donors were compared on the TCRB repertoires of their sorted circulating CD4+ T cell subsets. A total of some 110 million sorted cells were examined across all samples, and a strong correlation was observed between cell number per subset and RNA yield. What the study reported, not specific to this receptor: Sequencing cDNA rather than genomic DNA could over-represent highly expressing activated cells, although activation and CD3 levels did not differ between groups. In all four CD4+ subsets, TCRB CDR3 length was moderately but significantly shorter in type 1 diabetes patients. Shorter templates might be favored by PCR, yet because patient and control samples were amplified and corrected together, any such skew would affect both groups equally. HLA sub-analyses involved small numbers of individuals, so any influence of HLA type on TCRB rearrangement remained unresolved. Fewer insertions and more nucleotide deletions at VDJ recombination sites were observed in patients with type 1 diabetes, implying thymic rearrangement abnormalities. The naive, central memory and regulatory TCRB repertoires appeared to resemble one another more closely among patients than among healthy donors.

From each donor, a single peripheral blood sample of around 120 mL on average was drawn into heparinised tubes. Naive, central memory, regulatory and stem cell-like memory CD4+ T cells were sorted on a BD FACSAria II using a panel including CD45RO, CCR7, CD25, CD127, CD95 and CD27. A purity above 95% was achieved for all sorted populations. PBMCs were isolated immediately by Lymphoprep density gradient centrifugation and stained directly without culture. So that batch effects would be minimized, each experiment stained and sorted samples in pairs, pairing one healthy donor with one patient. This clone was found a few times. Its antigen remains unidentified. Per-nucleotide qualities are absent, and no much larger clonotype sits a single base away. The High Capacity cDNA Reverse Transcription Kit was used to reverse transcribe all of the isolated RNA, meaning that expressed TCRB transcripts were what got sequenced. Deep immunoSEQ sequencing was applied to naive, central memory and regulatory T cell samples, giving an average of about 3.7 million total reads per sample. After sorted cells were lysed in RLT buffer, RNA was extracted with DNase-treated RNeasy Micro or Mini kits, with the choice depending on cell number. Each cell subset was processed on its own to prevent cross-contamination, while patient and healthy donor samples were processed together. TCRB sequences were amplified from cDNA with the immunoSEQ multiplex PCR, producing 87-bp fragments spanning the CDR3 region. Sequencing of the amplicons was performed on the Illumina HiSeq platform. The authors' pipeline ran thus. Synthetic template baselines were used to correct PCR bias computationally, reads within Hamming distance 2 were collapsed, and singletons that could not be merged were discarded. By aligning reads against IMGT, V, D and J genes, CDR3 length, and insertions or deletions at six rearrangement sites were assigned. Within each subset, clonotype counts were normalized to sorted cell number, and only after that were true diversity and Gini coefficients computed with the tcR R package. The overlap coefficient, calculated on TCRB nucleotide sequences, was used to measure repertoire sharing. As a proxy for the pre-selection repertoire, out-of-frame TCRB sequences from naive cells were analyzed. The clones in this table, taken by TCRdb from immuneACCESS, are in-frame only. Not every clone is retained; where verified, under half of the shortfall comes from an unresolved V gene, and the cause of the rest is unknown. V and J calls and clone size are as listed in that table; D and trimming were resolved from the DNA. This sample lists approximately 730,000 clones; roughly an eighth were detected once. In total, the top ten clones hold 0.022% of the sample.

CDR1 is given as SGDLS and CDR2 as YYNGEE, both from the germline V gene. Germline trimming amounts to 4 bases on V and 5 bases on J, with 12 as the count of junction bases outside the gene matches. CDR3 length: 16 amino acids, cysteine to phenylalanine. The read is trimmed to its CDR3 DNA, 48 bases read in frame from base 1. This TCR was sampled from a man younger than 35 with type 1 diabetes. Sequenced input: naive CD4+ T cells from blood. Read against the paper, the sample's cell subset or site label means: true naive CD4+ T cells. This sequence uses TRBV9 and TRBJ2-3; 8 bases in the middle match TRBD2. The nucleotide sequence is TGTGCCAGCAGCCTCGGGACTAGGGTTCCCCAAGATACGCAGTATTTT. Its translation is CASSLGTRVPQDTQYF.